These 7 T cell receptor beta chains originate from one sample sequenced in a study of CD8+ T cells in alopecia areata. Following RNA extraction, reverse transcription yielded cDNA that acted as the sequencing template. Produced via immunoSEQ multiplex PCR; TCRdb's table is partial and in-frame only. The sample lists 90,000 to 100,000 clones, approximately 42% occurring once. The sequenced sample was CD4+ T cells sorted from blood. The receptor source for this set is a human donor with alopecia areata.

This clone was seen a few times. V gene TRBV7-8 combines with J gene TRBJ2-7; 9 positions match TRBD1. The germline V gene has CDR1 SGHVS and CDR2 FQNEAQ. J lost 6 bases, V lost 7 bases, and 19 bases had no gene match. The CDR3 has 17 residues. The CDR3 protein is CASTSWGDRDREREQYF. CDR3 DNA: TGTGCCAGCACCTCTTGGGGGGACCGGGACAGGGAGCGCGAGCAGTACTTC.

V gene TRBV6-5 combines with J gene TRBJ2-7; no definite D call. CDR1 is MNHEY and CDR2 is SVGAGI in the germline V gene. The CDR3 totals 14 residues. V shed 5 bases and J shed 3 bases, with 14 bases lying between them. CDR3 sequence (DNA): TGTGCCAGCAGTCCACTTGACACCATCTACGAGCAGTACTTC. This gives the protein CASSPLDTIYEQYF.

The V gene is TRBV30, the J gene TRBJ2-7, with D maybe TRBD2 (6 bases). V was clipped by 2 bases and J by 4 bases, with 12 bases between them. Germline V gene lookup returns CDR1 GTSNPN and CDR2 SVGIG (reference sequence). The CDR3 covers 13 residues. CDR3 residues: CAWSSGVFYEQYF. CDR3 DNA sequence: TGTGCCTGGAGTTCGGGAGTTTTTTACGAGCAGTACTTC.

This clone was seen more than once but under ten times. The CDR3 sequence: CAASSLQIRSSGRHEQYF. The DNA for the CDR3 is TGTGCCGCCAGCAGTCTTCAGATACGATCTAGCGGGAGGCACGAGCAGTACTTC. The rearrangement joins TRBV28 to TRBJ2-7, with 11 bases that match TRBD2. CDR3 length: 18 residues. Germline CDR1 and CDR2: MDHEN and SYDVKM. V was pared by 11 bases and J by 5 bases, with 23 bases of the junction left unmatched.

The chain recombines TRBV28 with TRBJ2-5; 11 bases map to TRBD2. The CDR3 extends over 15 amino acids. V shed 7 bases, J shed 3 bases, and the junction held 7 bases outside the gene matches. CDR1 is MDHEN and CDR2 is SYDVKM in the germline V gene. CDR3 in amino acids: CASNGASGGKETQYF. CDR3 DNA: TGTGCCAGCAACGGAGCTAGCGGGGGGAAAGAGACCCAGTACTTC.

The V gene is TRBV6-5, the J gene TRBJ1-1; no reliable D call. Between the trimmed V and J ends, which lost 5 bases and 6 bases, there was a span of 16 bases. CDR3 length: 14 amino acids. In germline, CDR1 is MNHEY, CDR2 SVGAGI. The DNA of the CDR3 is TGTGCCAGCAGTGGTGGAATGGGCCGTTCTGAAGCTTTCTTT. Translation: CASSGGMGRSEAFF.

The chain links TRBV7-9 to TRBJ2-7, with D uncertain. CDR1 is SEHNR, CDR2 FQNEAQ, per germline (reference sequence). The germline V and J ends were trimmed by 2 bases and 2 bases, with 4 bases remaining between them. This CDR3 contains 12 residues. The CDR3: CASSLMAYEQYF. The CDR3 DNA reads as TGTGCCAGCAGCTTAATGGCCTACGAGCAGTACTTC. The whole variable domain, remainder taken from reference TRBV7-9 and TRBJ2-7, is DTGVSQNPRHKITKRGQNVTFRCDPISEHNRLYWYRQTLGQGPEFLTYFQNEAQLEKSRLLSDRFSAERPKGSFSTLEIQRTEQGDSAMYLCASSLMAYEQYFGPGTRLTVT.